This TCR beta chain was observed in a study of beta chain features in type 1 diabetes. Findings and caveats of the study: Whether TCRB rearrangement is influenced by HLA type was left unresolved in this analysis. There was a moderate but significant shortening of TCRB CDR3s in all four CD4+ subsets of Type 1 diabetes patients.

The authors reverse transcribed all of the isolated RNA, so sequencing captured expressed TCRB transcripts. Data came from immunoSEQ multiplex PCR; TCRdb stores just in-frame clones and leaves some out. The profile shows 400,000 or so clones, 10% to 15% of them singletons. This clone was counted between two and nine times. Antigen: not known. On average, the one heparinised blood draw given by each donor was approximately 120 mL. CDR3 length: 12 amino acids. Germline assignment: CDR1 MGHDK and CDR2 SYGVNS. V gave up 4 bases and J gave up 3 bases, with 5 bases separating them. The sequenced material came from naive CD4+ T cells from blood. The chain carries TRBV25-1 and TRBJ2-3; D call uncertain. This TCR was recovered from a young woman with type 1 diabetes. This CDR3 is CASSASTDTQYF. The CDR3 DNA reads TGTGCCAGCAGTGCCTCGACAGATACGCAGTATTTT.